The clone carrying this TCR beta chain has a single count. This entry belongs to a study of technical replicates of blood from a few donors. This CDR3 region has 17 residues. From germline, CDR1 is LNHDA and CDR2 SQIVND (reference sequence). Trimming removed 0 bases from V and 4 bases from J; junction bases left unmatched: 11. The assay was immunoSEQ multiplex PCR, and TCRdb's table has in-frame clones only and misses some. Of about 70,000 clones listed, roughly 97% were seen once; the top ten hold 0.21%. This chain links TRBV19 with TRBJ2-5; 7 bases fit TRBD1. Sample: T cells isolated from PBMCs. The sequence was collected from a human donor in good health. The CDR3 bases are TGTGCCAGTAGTATAGATGGTTCGGAGCCAGGGGGAGAGACCCAGTACTTC. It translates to CASSIDGSEPGGETQYF.